The rows below give T cell receptor beta chains drawn from one sample of a study of T cell changes during pregnancy in multiple sclerosis. TCRdb's copy holds only in-frame clones and misses some; the assay was immunoSEQ multiplex PCR. This table has about 49,000 clones, approximately 95% appearing once. The sample here was CD8+ T cells from peripheral blood mononuclear cells, taken in the first trimester of pregnancy. Receptors were obtained from a female donor with multiple sclerosis, enrolled in a pregnancy study. Each CDR3 is given with its conserved first and last residue. A D gene is named only where the DNA matches it firmly. Clone size is given for some rows only: seen once, a few or many times, or a class if the clone is expanded.

14 | TRBJ2-7 | - | TRBV27 | TRBD1 | TGTGCCAGCAGTTTCGGGACAGGTCTTAACGAGCAGTACTTC | CASSFGTGLNEQYF
15 | TRBJ2-3 | - | TRBV5-4 | TRBD2 | TGTGCCAGCAGCTCCGGGACTAGCGACACAGATACGCAGTATTTT | CASSSGTSDTDTQYF
15 | TRBJ2-1 | - | TRBV7-2 | TRBD2 | TGTGCCAGCAGCCGGGGGACTAGCGGCTACAATGAGCAGTTCTTC | CASSRGTSGYNEQFF
14 | TRBJ2-7 | - | TRBV2 | - | TGTGCCAGCAGTGAAGTAGGGGGAGTGGGCGAGCAGTACTTC | CASSEVGGVGEQYF
15 | TRBJ2-7 | - | TRBV5-1 | TRBD1 | TGCGCCAGCAGCTTGTCGGCGACAGGGCCCTACGAGCAGTACTTC | CASSLSATGPYEQYF
18 | TRBJ2-1 | once | TRBV18 | - | TGTGCCAGCTCACCCTACGTACCGCGCGGGATTTTCTACAATGAGCAGTTCTTC | CASSPYVPRGIFYNEQFF
14 | TRBJ1-3 | - | TRBV27 | - | TGTGCCAGCAGTTTAGCGCCATACCAAAACACCATATATTTT | CASSLAPYQNTIYF
14 | TRBJ2-7 | - | TRBV6-1 | - | TGTGCCAGCAGTGACGGGACTGAGGTCTACGAGCAGTACTTC | CASSDGTEVYEQYF
15 | TRBJ2-7 | - | TRBV5-1 | TRBD1 | TGCGCCAGCAGCTCCGGGACAGGGGGTAGCCACGAGCAGTACTTC | CASSSGTGGSHEQYF
17 | TRBJ2-6 | - | TRBV7-6 | TRBD1 | TGTGCCAGCAGCCGGGGACAGTTCCTCTCTGGGGCCAACGTCCTGACTTTC | CASSRGQFLSGANVLTF
15 | TRBJ2-4 | - | TRBV11-2 | TRBD1 | TGTGCCAGCAGCCAGGGGGCCTTAGCCAAAAACATTCAGTACTTC | CASSQGALAKNIQYF
13 | TRBJ1-1 | - | TRBV30 | TRBD1 | TGTGCCTGGAGCCTACAGGGGGCTACTGAAGCTTTCTTT | CAWSLQGATEAFF
15 | TRBJ2-7 | - | TRBV10-2 | - | TGCGCCAGCAGTGAGAATAGGGAGGTGGACTACGAGCAGTACTTC | CASSENREVDYEQYF
14 | TRBJ2-7 | - | TRBV5-6 | TRBD1 | TGTGCCAGCAGCTTCGGGACAGGGATCTACGAGCAGTACTTC | CASSFGTGIYEQYF
12 | TRBJ1-5 | - | TRBV7-9 | - | TGTGCCAGCAGCCTCCCCAATCAGCCCCAGCATTTT | CASSLPNQPQHF
13 | TRBJ1-1 | - | TRBV5-4 | - | TGTGCCAGTGGATTCAGGGGAGGGACTGAAGCTTTCTTT | CASGFRGGTEAFF
15 | TRBJ2-5 | - | TRBV12-5 | - | TGTGCTAGTGGTTTGGTACTAAAGGGGAAGGAGACCCAGTACTTC | CASGLVLKGKETQYF
15 | TRBJ1-1 | - | TRBV27 | - | TGTGCCAGCAGTTCGGGGGGGGACATGTCCAGGGGAGCTTTCTTT | CASSSGGDMSRGAFF
15 | TRBJ1-1 | once | TRBV7-8 | - | TGTGCCAGCAGCTTAGACAGAACCTTGAACACTGAAGCTTTCTTT | CASSLDRTLNTEAFF
12 | TRBJ1-1 | - | TRBV29-1 | TRBD1 | TGCAGCGCAGGACAGGGGAGCACTGAAGCTTTCTTT | CSAGQGSTEAFF
17 | TRBJ2-7 | - | TRBV23-1 | TRBD2 | TGCGCCAGCAGACCGGGACTAGCGGGAGGGATCACCTACGAGCAGTACTTC | CASRPGLAGGITYEQYF